The 27 T cell receptor beta chains presented below share a single source sample, sequenced in a study of T cells after posttransplantation cyclophosphamide. The protocol was immunoSEQ multiplex PCR, while the TCRdb copy is restricted to in-frame clones and leaves out a portion. The sample has under 20,000 clones, over 80% seen once. The sequenced material came from memory CD4+ T cells sorted from blood. These receptors came from a man aged 25-45 years in good health and a related stem cell transplant donor.

This chain connects TRBV28 to TRBJ2-7; TRBD1 agrees at 7 bases. The CDR3 is 16 residues long. V was clipped by 6 bases and J by 0 bases; unmatched bases: 11. CDR1 is MDHEN, CDR2 SYDVKM, per germline. In nucleotides, the CDR3 is TGTGCCAGCAGCTTGCCGGCCGGGGACAGCTCCTACGAGCAGTACTTC. Translating gives CASSLPAGDSSYEQYF.

This chain links TRBV28 with TRBJ1-2, with 7 bases fitting TRBD1. Germline CDR1 is MDHEN and CDR2 is SYDVKM. J was trimmed by 8 bases and V by 6 bases; bases with no gene match: 15. This CDR3 is built from 15 residues. CDR3: CASSRTGILSRGYTF. The CDR3 DNA follows: TGTGCCAGCAGCAGGACAGGAATTCTCTCGCGCGGCTACACCTTC.

J is TRBJ2-1 and V is TRBV4-1, with D possibly being TRBD1 (6 bases). Trimming shortened V by 1 base and J by 2 bases, and 24 bases separated the two germline ends. There are 20 residues in the CDR3. In germline, CDR1 is MGHRA, CDR2 YSYEKL. CDR3: CASSQAKGGTRRGPYNEQFF. Written as DNA, the CDR3 is TGCGCCAGCAGCCAAGCCAAAGGGGGAACCCGGAGAGGACCCTACAATGAGCAGTTCTTC.

This clone showed up just once. The V call is TRBV7-3, the J call TRBJ2-1, with D possibly being TRBD2 (7 bases). The CDR3 spans 15 residues. V was cut by 5 bases and J by 10 bases, with 21 bases left in between. Germline V gene data show CDR1 as SGHTA and CDR2 as FQGTGA. The CDR3 protein is CASSQNPGGFAEQFF. The CDR3 DNA follows: TGTGCCAGCAGCCAGAACCCGGGGGGCTTCGCAGAGCAGTTCTTC.

This clone has only a few counts. V gene TRBV5-5 combines with J gene TRBJ1-1; 9 bases align to TRBD1. Germline V gives CDR1 SGHKS, CDR2 YYEKEE (reference sequence). The junction had 15 bases not matched to a gene; V was cut back by 3 bases and J by 3 bases. The CDR3 length is 18 residues. CDR3 sequence reads: CASSSKYRDRVVDTEAFF. DNA of the CDR3: TGTGCCAGCAGCTCGAAATACCGGGACAGGGTTGTAGACACTGAAGCTTTCTTT.

The chain links TRBV13 to TRBJ2-3; D possibly corresponds to TRBD1 (6 bases). Germline V CDR1 and CDR2: PRHDT, FYEKMQ (reference sequence). The CDR3 consists of 16 residues. Trimming left V 0 bases short and J 8 bases short, with 18 bases between. CDR3 loop: CASSLGTGWAQTTQYF. CDR3 bases: TGTGCCAGCAGCTTAGGGACAGGATGGGCACAGACTACGCAGTATTTT.

This sequence joins TRBV7-8 and TRBJ2-2; 12 bases align to TRBD2. V trimming: 1 base; J trimming: 0 bases; junction bases outside the gene matches: 3. The CDR3 consists of 18 residues. Looked up from germline, CDR1 is SGHVS and CDR2 is FQNEAQ. Written as DNA, the CDR3 is TGTGCCAGCAGCTTAGTACTAGCGGGGGGCGCGAACACCGGGGAGCTGTTTTTT. This codes for CASSLVLAGGANTGELFF.

V is TRBV25-1 and J is TRBJ2-5; 16 nucleotides agree with TRBD2. Germline CDR1 and CDR2: MGHDK and SYGVNS. The length of the CDR3 is 17 residues. Trimming took 3 bases from V and 5 from J; bases not matched to a gene: 6. Here the CDR3 reads CASSDSGTSGGAETQYF. Here the CDR3 DNA reads TGTGCCAGCAGTGATTCCGGGACTAGCGGGGGGGCGGAGACCCAGTACTTC.

This chain connects TRBV9 to TRBJ2-5; 15 bases match TRBD2. The CDR3 is made up of 16 amino acids. The trim removed 3 bases at V and 4 bases at J, leaving 4 bases unmatched. Germline V gene lookup returns CDR1 SGDLS and CDR2 YYNGEE. CDR3 protein: CASSEGTSGGRETQYF. The CDR3 nucleotides read TGTGCCAGCAGCGAGGGGACTAGCGGGGGGCGAGAGACCCAGTACTTC.

This chain's CDR3 is CSVERAGWETQYF. CDR3 in DNA: TGCAGCGTTGAAAGGGCGGGATGGGAGACCCAGTACTTC. V gene TRBV29-1 combines with J gene TRBJ2-5; TRBD2 is a possible D gene (6 bases). This CDR3 comprises 13 residues. Trimming shortened V by 2 bases and J by 5 bases, and 12 bases separated the two germline ends. Germline V gene data show CDR1 as SQVTM and CDR2 as ANQGSEA.

The rearrangement links TRBV19 to TRBJ1-1; D is undetermined. Germline CDR1 and CDR2: LNHDA and SQIVND (reference sequence). This CDR3 has 13 amino acids. Trimming shortened V by 5 bases and J by 3 bases, and 10 bases separated the two germline ends. CDR3 in amino acids: CASSARVDTEAFF. The CDR3 bases are TGTGCCAGTAGTGCCCGGGTCGACACTGAAGCTTTCTTT.

This clone has a single count. This chain uses TRBV11-3 with TRBJ2-1; 15 bases match TRBD2. Germline V gives CDR1 SGHNT, CDR2 YENEEA. CDR3 length equals 15 residues. The V and J ends lost 1 base and 12 bases, in that order; junction bases with no gene match: 4. As DNA, the CDR3 is TGTGCCAGCAGCTTAGGCGGACTAGCGGGGGGGCCGCAGTTCTTC. Its protein product is CASSLGGLAGGPQFF.

The V and J genes are TRBV2 and TRBJ2-1; possible D gene TRBD1, 6 bases. This CDR3 is 14 amino acids long. Deletions cut 6 bases from V and 8 bases from J, with 17 bases between. The germline CDR1 and CDR2 sequences are SNHLY and FYNNEI. This chain's CDR3 is CASSYRDGLYEQFF. CDR3 nucleotides: TGTGCCAGCAGCTACAGGGACGGGCTCTATGAGCAGTTCTTC.

This sequence joins TRBV5-1 and TRBJ2-7; TRBD1 matches 9 bases. Per germline, CDR1 SGHRS and CDR2 YFSETQ. The CDR3 runs to 15 residues. V lost 3 bases and J lost 3; bases outside the gene matches: 7. Written as DNA, the CDR3 is TGCGCCAGCAGCTGGTCGGGGACAGGGAACTACGAGCAGTACTTC. Translation gives CASSWSGTGNYEQYF.

The J gene is TRBJ1-2, the V gene TRBV2; D gene uncertain. The CDR3 is 14 residues long. The germline gives CDR1 SNHLY, CDR2 FYNNEI. V lost 7 bases to trimming and J lost 1 base, with 13 bases between them. Here the CDR3 reads CASKSSEGNYGYTF. The CDR3, as DNA: TGTGCCAGCAAGTCTTCAGAGGGTAACTATGGCTACACCTTC.

This sequence joins TRBV7-9 and TRBJ1-1; 9 nucleotides agree with TRBD1. The CDR3 covers 17 residues. With 1 base clipped from V and 8 bases from J, the junction kept 14 bases outside the gene matches. Germline-derived CDR1 and CDR2 are SEHNR and FQNEAQ (reference sequence). The CDR3 region is CASSLGWSGTGPLEAFF. CDR3 coding DNA: TGTGCCAGCAGCTTAGGGTGGTCCGGGACAGGGCCATTGGAAGCTTTCTTT.

This clone rates as medium-sized. This chain joins TRBV15 and TRBJ1-1; no clear D. Germline V gene data show CDR1 as LNHNV and CDR2 as YYDKDF (reference sequence). The CDR3 has 14 residues. V was trimmed by 0 bases and J by 5 bases, leaving 10 bases between them. CDR3: CATSRDYAGTEAFF. CDR3 bases: TGTGCCACCAGCAGAGATTATGCAGGAACTGAAGCTTTCTTT.

V usage is TRBV7-8 and J usage is TRBJ2-3, with a tentative D call TRBD2 (6 bases). V was trimmed by 5 bases and J by 0 bases, leaving 18 bases between them. The CDR3 contains 17 residues. Germline V gene data show CDR1 as SGHVS and CDR2 as FQNEAQ. In nucleotides, the CDR3 is TGTGCCAGCAGCACAGACGGCGGGGCGCTGAGCACAGATACGCAGTATTTT. It is translated as CASSTDGGALSTDTQYF.

V is TRBV4-2 and J is TRBJ1-4, with D perhaps matching TRBD1 (6 bases). Trimming shortened V by 0 bases and J by 8 bases, and 16 bases separated the two germline ends. Germline V gene lookup returns CDR1 LGHNA and CDR2 YNFKEQ. The CDR3 sequence is 16 residues long. CDR3 nucleotide sequence: TGTGCCAGCAGCCAAGACAGGGGTGAGGGAAGGGAAAAACTGTTTTTT. It specifies CASSQDRGEGREKLFF.

This sequence joins TRBV21-1 and TRBJ2-3; TRBD2 is the table's D call, not checked against the DNA. TRBV21-1 constitutes a pseudogene. The CDR3 runs to 17 residues. The DNA of the CDR3 is TGTGCCAGCAGCAAAGTCCTAGCGGGGGGGCGCACAGATACGCAGTATTTT. Translated: CASSKVLAGGRTDTQYF.

This clone was observed a single time. The chain joins TRBV19 to TRBJ2-7; possible D gene TRBD1, 6 bases. V lost 7 bases and J lost 2, with 12 bases in between. This CDR3 spans 13 amino acids. Germline lookup yields CDR1 LNHDA and CDR2 SQIVND (reference sequence). The CDR3 DNA reads as TGTGCCAGTAAGGGGGACGGAACCTACGAGCAGTACTTC. Translated, it gives CASKGDGTYEQYF.

V is TRBV7-2 and J is TRBJ1-1; 7 bases are a match to TRBD1. CDR3 length: 15 amino acids. The trim removed 3 bases at V and 0 bases at J, leaving 4 bases unmatched. Germline CDR1 reads SGHTA; CDR2 reads FQGNSA. The CDR3 coding sequence is TGTGCCAGCAGCTTCCTGACAGGGATGAACACTGAAGCTTTCTTT. Its translation: CASSFLTGMNTEAFF.

This clone has a handful of counts. This chain joins TRBV29-1 and TRBJ2-1; 7 bases are shared with TRBD1. J lost 5 bases, V lost 8 bases, and 12 bases had no gene match. Germline CDR1 reads SQVTM; CDR2 reads ANQGSEA. This CDR3 region has 14 residues. CDR3 sequence (DNA): TGCAGCTCCTCGGGGCAGGGGGATCACAATGAGCAGTTCTTC. This gives the protein CSSSGQGDHNEQFF.

V gene TRBV4-2 combines with J gene TRBJ2-5, with TRBD2 matching 11 bases. The V segment lost 0 bases and the J segment 1 base; nucleotides outside the gene matches: 4. CDR3 length: 17 amino acids. Per the germline V gene, CDR1 is LGHNA and CDR2 is YNFKEQ. Here the CDR3 DNA reads TGTGCCAGCAGCCAAGAGGCTAGCGGGGGGCTCCAAGAGACCCAGTACTTC. Translating gives CASSQEASGGLQETQYF.

J is TRBJ1-3 and V is TRBV9, with D tentatively TRBD1 (6 bases). CDR3 length: 15 amino acids. Between the trimmed V and J ends, which lost 4 bases and 0 bases, there was a span of 11 bases. From germline, CDR1 is SGDLS and CDR2 YYNGEE. CDR3 region: CASSSSDSSGNTIYF. The CDR3 coding sequence is TGTGCCAGCAGCTCCTCGGACAGCTCTGGAAACACCATATATTTT.

This clone was picked up a small number of times. The chain carries TRBV19 and TRBJ2-1; 7 nucleotides align to TRBD1. Germline V lookup: CDR1 LNHDA, CDR2 SQIVND (reference sequence). The CDR3 runs 15 residues. The V segment lost 5 bases and the J segment 7 bases; nucleotides outside the gene matches: 11. Here the CDR3 reads CASSSSAGGVNEQFF. The CDR3 nucleotides are TGTGCCAGTAGTTCCTCGGCAGGGGGTGTAAATGAGCAGTTCTTC. Looking up the rest from reference TRBV19 and TRBJ2-1 gives the full variable domain: DGGITQSPKYLFRKEGQNVTLSCEQNLNHDAMYWYRQDPGQGLRLIYYSQIVNDFQKGDIAEGYSVSREKKESFPLTVTSAQKNPTAFYLCASSSSAGGVNEQFFGPGTRLTVL.

This chain joins TRBV14 and TRBJ2-2; no definite D call. Trimming pared 8 bases from V and 5 bases from J, leaving 12 bases between. This CDR3 contains 13 residues. The germline CDR1 and CDR2 sequences are SGHDN and FVKESK. CDR3 loop: CASAAGLTGELFF. In nucleotides, the CDR3 is TGTGCCAGCGCGGCCGGTCTGACCGGGGAGCTGTTTTTT.